This T cell receptor (beta chain) was obtained from a study of T cells in Graves' hyperthyroidism and ophthalmopathy. Study results and limitations: Prediction of ophthalmopathy progression came a median roughly 6.4 months pre-onset.

Exclusion of patients followed from uncontrolled infection, other autoimmune disease, pregnancy or lactation. Each 10 ml fresh peripheral blood draw supplied the PBMCs. Trimming removed 4 bases from V and 1 base from J; junction bases left unmatched: 14. This CDR3 has 19 amino acids. CDR1 and CDR2 from the germline V gene are MNHNY and SVGAGI (reference sequence). At least ten counts were recorded for this clonotype. Its antigen is not known. Amplification of TCR beta CDR3 regions was performed using RNA transcripts as template. The HTBI set primed first-round TCR CDR3 RT-PCR. TCRdb reanalysed the multiplex PCR reads using MiXCR and keeps one entry per CDR3 protein. The sample consists of 300,000 to 350,000 distinct CDR3 sequences, 18% of them appearing once.

This sequence originates from a woman aged 35 to 49 with Graves' ophthalmopathy. Sequenced sample: blood. V usage is TRBV6-6 and J usage is TRBJ1-5; 9 positions match TRBD1. This chain's CDR3 is CASSSNRDRVRVSNQPQHF. CDR3 DNA sequence: TGTGCCAGCAGTTCCAACCGGGACAGGGTTAGAGTGAGCAATCAGCCCCAGCATTTT.